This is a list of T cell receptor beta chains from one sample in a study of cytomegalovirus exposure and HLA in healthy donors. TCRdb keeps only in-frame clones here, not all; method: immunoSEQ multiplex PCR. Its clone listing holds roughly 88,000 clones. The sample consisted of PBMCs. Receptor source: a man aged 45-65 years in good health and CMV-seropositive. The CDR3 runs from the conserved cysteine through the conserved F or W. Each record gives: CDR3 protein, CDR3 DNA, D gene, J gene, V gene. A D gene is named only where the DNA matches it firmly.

CDR3 protein: CASSDYREGNTEAFF
CDR3 DNA: TGTGCCAGCAGTGATTACAGGGAGGGAAACACTGAAGCTTTCTTT
D gene: -
J gene: TRBJ1-1
V gene: TRBV6-1

CDR3 protein: CASSPIRDANYGYTF
CDR3 DNA: TGTGCCAGCTCACCAATCCGAGATGCTAACTATGGCTACACCTTC
D gene: -
J gene: TRBJ1-2
V gene: TRBV18

CDR3 protein: CASSINGRDEKLFF
CDR3 DNA: TGCGCCAGCAGTATCAACGGGCGGGATGAAAAACTGTTTTTT
D gene: -
J gene: TRBJ1-4
V gene: TRBV10-2

CDR3 protein: CASSPGEADEQFF
CDR3 DNA: TGTGCCAGCAGTCCTGGGGAGGCCGATGAGCAGTTCTTC
D gene: -
J gene: TRBJ2-1
V gene: TRBV6-5

CDR3 protein: CASSSGQASNQPQHF
CDR3 DNA: TGTGCCAGCAGCTCGGGACAGGCTAGCAATCAGCCCCAGCATTTT
D gene: TRBD1
J gene: TRBJ1-5
V gene: TRBV5-5

CDR3 protein: CASSQDRLAAAYEQYF
CDR3 DNA: TGTGCCAGCAGCCAAGATAGGCTAGCGGCCGCCTACGAGCAGTACTTC
D gene: TRBD2
J gene: TRBJ2-7
V gene: TRBV4-2

CDR3 protein: CAISESEGLAGDFYNEQFF
CDR3 DNA: TGTGCCATCAGTGAGTCGGAAGGGCTAGCGGGAGACTTCTACAATGAGCAGTTCTTC
D gene: TRBD2
J gene: TRBJ2-1
V gene: TRBV10-3

CDR3 protein: CASSLGTGQLFAFF
CDR3 DNA: TGTGCCAGCAGCTTAGGCACGGGACAGTTATTTGCTTTCTTT
D gene: TRBD1
J gene: TRBJ1-1
V gene: TRBV7-2

CDR3 protein: CASRLGGQGNYGYTF
CDR3 DNA: TGTGCAAGTCGCTTAGGGGGTCAGGGAAACTATGGCTACACCTTC
D gene: -
J gene: TRBJ1-2
V gene: TRBV12-2

CDR3 protein: CASSREPNYGYTF
CDR3 DNA: TGTGCCAGCAGCCGGGAACCTAACTATGGCTACACCTTC
D gene: -
J gene: TRBJ1-2
V gene: TRBV5-6

CDR3 protein: CASSLGGGLVGRTQYF
CDR3 DNA: TGTGCCAGCAGCTTAGGCGGGGGACTAGTGGGGAGAACCCAGTACTTC
D gene: TRBD2
J gene: TRBJ2-5
V gene: TRBV11-2

CDR3 protein: CASSLSSQGGHTEAFF
CDR3 DNA: TGTGCCAGCAGCCTCAGTAGTCAGGGTGGTCACACTGAAGCTTTCTTT
D gene: -
J gene: TRBJ1-1
V gene: TRBV4-2

CDR3 protein: CASGRQGDTEAFF
CDR3 DNA: TGTGCCAGCGGACGACAGGGCGACACTGAAGCTTTCTTT
D gene: TRBD1
J gene: TRBJ1-1
V gene: TRBV27

CDR3 protein: CASSLTSNYGYTF
CDR3 DNA: TGTGCCAGCAGCTTAACTAGCAACTATGGCTACACCTTC
D gene: -
J gene: TRBJ1-2
V gene: TRBV7-9

CDR3 protein: CASSQTGNYEQYF
CDR3 DNA: TGTGCCAGCAGTCAAACAGGTAACTACGAGCAGTACTTC
D gene: -
J gene: TRBJ2-7
V gene: TRBV28

CDR3 protein: CASSTGRGVAKNIQYF
CDR3 DNA: TGTGCCAGCAGCACCGGGCGGGGGGTAGCCAAAAACATTCAGTACTTC
D gene: TRBD2
J gene: TRBJ2-4
V gene: TRBV7-2

CDR3 protein: CASSLPGQNYGYTF
CDR3 DNA: TGTGCCAGCAGTCTTCCGGGACAGAACTATGGCTACACCTTC
D gene: TRBD1
J gene: TRBJ1-2
V gene: TRBV11-3

CDR3 protein: CAWSPKAGGSNQPQHF
CDR3 DNA: TGTGCCTGGAGTCCCAAGGCGGGGGGTAGCAATCAGCCCCAGCATTTT
D gene: -
J gene: TRBJ1-5
V gene: TRBV30

CDR3 protein: CASSHLGDPKNIQYF
CDR3 DNA: TGTGCCAGCAGCCACCTAGGGGATCCCAAAAACATTCAGTACTTC
D gene: -
J gene: TRBJ2-4
V gene: TRBV27

CDR3 protein: CASSESRDLRNTIYF
CDR3 DNA: TGCGCCAGCAGTGAGTCCCGGGACTTGAGAAACACCATATATTTT
D gene: -
J gene: TRBJ1-3
V gene: TRBV10-2

CDR3 protein: CASGLTGALRSEAFF
CDR3 DNA: TGTGCCAGCGGACTGACAGGGGCCTTGAGGTCTGAAGCTTTCTTT
D gene: TRBD1
J gene: TRBJ1-1
V gene: TRBV28

CDR3 protein: CASSEINQGFEAFF
CDR3 DNA: TGTGCCAGCTCTGAAATAAACCAGGGGTTCGAGGCTTTCTTT
D gene: -
J gene: TRBJ1-1
V gene: TRBV18

CDR3 protein: CSVAGTERQPQHF
CDR3 DNA: TGCAGCGTTGCTGGGACAGAAAGACAGCCCCAGCATTTT
D gene: TRBD1
J gene: TRBJ1-5
V gene: TRBV29-1

CDR3 protein: CASSQEYNTEAFF
CDR3 DNA: TGTGCCAGCAGCCAGGAGTATAACACTGAAGCTTTCTTT
D gene: -
J gene: TRBJ1-1
V gene: TRBV14

CDR3 protein: CASSLIRGQEQYF
CDR3 DNA: TGTGCCAGCAGCTTAATTAGGGGGCAAGAGCAGTACTTC
D gene: TRBD1
J gene: TRBJ2-7
V gene: TRBV11-3

CDR3 protein: CASAWTGFVNEQFF
CDR3 DNA: TGTGCTAGTGCTTGGACAGGGTTCGTCAATGAGCAGTTCTTC
D gene: TRBD1
J gene: TRBJ2-1
V gene: TRBV12-5

CDR3 protein: CASSPLGLASDEQYF
CDR3 DNA: TGTGCCAGCAGCCCCCTCGGGCTAGCTAGCGACGAGCAGTACTTC
D gene: -
J gene: TRBJ2-7
V gene: TRBV5-6

CDR3 protein: CASSYGFATGELFF
CDR3 DNA: TGTGCCAGCAGTTACGGCTTTGCAACCGGGGAGCTGTTTTTT
D gene: -
J gene: TRBJ2-2
V gene: TRBV6-5

CDR3 protein: CASSKVEAYGYTF
CDR3 DNA: TGTGCCAGTAGTAAGGTTGAGGCCTATGGCTACACCTTC
D gene: -
J gene: TRBJ1-2
V gene: TRBV19

CDR3 protein: CASSQAVAEAFF
CDR3 DNA: TGTGCCAGCAGCCAAGCCGTAGCTGAAGCTTTCTTT
D gene: -
J gene: TRBJ1-1
V gene: TRBV14

CDR3 protein: CASSLVSSGTLPYEQYF
CDR3 DNA: TGTGCCAGCAGCTTAGTGTCTAGCGGGACCCTTCCCTACGAGCAGTACTTC
D gene: TRBD2
J gene: TRBJ2-7
V gene: TRBV7-2

CDR3 protein: CASSYRGEGTEAFF
CDR3 DNA: TGTGCCAGCAGTTATAGGGGGGAGGGCACTGAAGCTTTCTTT
D gene: -
J gene: TRBJ1-1
V gene: TRBV6-5

CDR3 protein: CASSPGLAGEQYF
CDR3 DNA: TGTGCCAGCTCACCGGGACTAGCGGGCGAGCAGTACTTC
D gene: TRBD2
J gene: TRBJ2-7
V gene: TRBV18